Each of the 21 T cell receptor beta chains below was sequenced from the same sample in a study of post-analysis software for immune sequencing data. The TCR beta cDNA libraries contained unique molecular identifiers. TCRdb reprocessed the PCR reads via MiXCR and lists one record per CDR3 protein. The data show roughly 170,000 distinct CDR3 sequences, with approximately 30% seen just once and about 1.6% held by the top ten. No cognate antigen is known for these TCRs. Study observations and caveats: The five TRBV segments detected at higher frequency in patients than in controls included TRBV5-6, TRBV5-1 and TRBV20-1.

Sequencing was done on a sample of blood. The receptors here all came from a girl aged 5 to 17 with multiple sclerosis.

This sequence joins TRBV25-1 and TRBJ2-6; TRBD1 matches at 10 bases. The CDR3 contains 21 residues. The junction had 19 bases not matched to a gene; V was cut back by 4 bases and J by 4 bases. The germline gives CDR1 MGHDK, CDR2 SYGVNS. CDR3 DNA: TGTGCCAGCAGTGGCCTTCCTGGGGAGACAGGGGGCTTGTGGGGGGCCAACGTCCTGACTTTC. Amino acids: CASSGLPGETGGLWGANVLTF.

A note on this clonotype: A much bigger clone sits one base away, suggesting this may be a read error. J is TRBJ1-2 and V is TRBV10-1; possibly TRBD1 for D (6 bases). The CDR3 extends over 13 amino acids. Germline values: CDR1 WNHNN, CDR2 SYGVQD (reference sequence). CDR3 loop: CASGESGHDGYTF. The CDR3 coding sequence is TGCGCCAGCGGTGAATCGGGACACGATGGCTACACCTTC.

The chain couples TRBV2 to TRBJ2-2, with 8 bases aligning to TRBD1. With 6 bases clipped from V and 2 bases from J, the junction kept 2 bases outside the gene matches. The germline V gene has CDR1 SNHLY and CDR2 FYNNEI. CDR3 length: 14 amino acids. CDR3 sequence: CASRGQANTGELFF. CDR3 nucleotide sequence: TGTGCCAGCAGGGGACAGGCTAACACCGGGGAGCTGTTTTTT.

This clonotype was seen ten or more times. The gene calls are TRBV27 and TRBJ2-5, with a tentative D call TRBD1 (6 bases). Germline assignment: CDR1 MNHEY and CDR2 SMNVEV (reference sequence). V lost 10 bases and J 5 bases, leaving 23 bases between the germline ends. The CDR3 extends over 15 amino acids. CDR3 amino acids: CATTPGQGSGETQYF. The CDR3 coding sequence is TGTGCCACCACGCCGGGACAAGGGTCTGGGGAGACCCAGTACTTC.

In the case of this clonotype: This may be a read error, as it is one base from a much larger clone. This rearrangement joins TRBV11-1 to TRBJ2-4; tentatively, D is TRBD2 (5 bases). This CDR3 has 13 residues. Germline values: CDR1 SGHAT, CDR2 FQDESV (reference sequence). Trimming removed 5 bases from V and 12 bases from J, with 17 bases in between. CDR3 DNA: TGTGCCAGCAGCACCCAAAGGCGGGCTTATCAGTACTTC. It specifies CASSTQRRAYQYF.

This clonotype was detected only a few times. V usage is TRBV9 and J usage is TRBJ2-5; TRBD2 is a possible D gene (7 bases). Looked up from germline, CDR1 is SGDLS and CDR2 is YYNGEE. The germline V and J ends were trimmed by 0 bases and 1 base, with 19 bases remaining between them. The CDR3 spans 18 residues. In DNA, the CDR3 is TGTGCCAGCAGCGTAGGCCTAGCGTGGGGGGGGCCCCAAGAGACCCAGTACTTC. Its translation: CASSVGLAWGGPQETQYF.

This clonotype has at least ten counts. The chain joins TRBV2 to TRBJ1-2, with 7 bases identical to TRBD1. V was clipped by 6 bases and J by 4 bases; unmatched bases: 8. This CDR3 comprises 14 residues. Germline values: CDR1 SNHLY, CDR2 FYNNEI. CDR3 sequence: CASRDRDSVYGYTF. The CDR3 DNA reads TGTGCCAGCAGAGACCGGGACAGCGTCTATGGCTACACCTTC.

Comment on this clonotype: A junction end diverges from the germline sequence, so it may reflect a read error. This rearrangement joins TRBV12-3 or TRBV12-4 to TRBJ2-3; the D gene is possibly TRBD2 (5 bases). The CDR3 contains 14 residues. The CDR3 DNA reads as TGTGCCAGCAGTTTTGAGGGCCGCGCAGATGCGCAGTATTTT. Protein sequence: CASSFEGRADAQYF.

Note on this clonotype: A much larger clone sits a single nucleotide away, making a read error possible. This chain connects TRBV7-9 to TRBJ2-1; 7 nucleotides match TRBD1. This CDR3 is 14 amino acids long. Germline V gene lookup returns CDR1 SEHNR and CDR2 FQNEAQ (reference sequence). V shed 4 bases, J shed 9 bases, and the junction held 9 bases outside the gene matches. CDR3 protein: CASSWGGRGSEQFF. The CDR3 DNA sequence: TGTGCCAGCAGCTGGGGTGGCAGGGGGAGTGAGCAGTTCTTC.

The CDR3 protein is CASSRRGTGANNEQFF. CDR3 sequence (DNA): TGTGCCAGCAGCCGGCGGGGGACGGGGGCTAACAATGAGCAGTTCTTC. The chain has TRBV7-2 and TRBJ2-1, with D maybe TRBD2 (7 bases). Trimming removed 5 bases from V and 5 bases from J, with 19 bases in between. The CDR3 covers 16 residues. The V gene's germline CDR1 is SGHTA and CDR2 FQGNSA. Supplemented by reference TRBV7-2 and TRBJ2-1, the full variable domain reads GAGVSQSPSNKVTEKGKDVELRCDPISGHTALYWYRQSLGQGLEFLIYFQGNSAPDKSGLPSDRFSAERTGGSVSTLTIQRTQQEDSAVYLCASSRRGTGANNEQFFGPGTRLTVL.

The table lists this clonotype with many counts. The chain carries TRBV7-2 and TRBJ1-1, with a possible D match to TRBD1 (6 bases). The germline V and J ends were trimmed by 5 bases and 6 bases, with 16 bases remaining between them. The CDR3 is 14 residues long. Germline V gene data show CDR1 as SGHTA and CDR2 as FQGNSA. The CDR3: CASSPRQEFAEAFF. CDR3 coding DNA: TGTGCCAGCAGCCCGCGACAGGAGTTCGCTGAAGCTTTCTTT.

The CDR3 loop is CAISEGGRARWPYEQYF. In DNA, the CDR3 is TGTGCCATCAGTGAGGGGGGTCGCGCTAGATGGCCCTACGAGCAGTACTTC. J is TRBJ2-7 and V is TRBV10-3; the D call may be TRBD1 or TRBD2 (5 bases each). V was trimmed by 2 bases and J by 2 bases, leaving 19 bases between them. CDR3 length: 17 residues. From germline, CDR1 is ENHRY and CDR2 SYGVKD.

This clonotype was seen once. The V call is TRBV20-1, the J call TRBJ1-4; D is unclear. Trimming stripped 2 bases from V and 7 bases from J, with 14 bases between. The CDR3 is made up of 14 amino acids. Germline loops: CDR1 DFQATT, CDR2 SNEGSKA (reference sequence). The CDR3 bases are TGCAGTGCTAGATGGACGGTGGTCGGTGAAAAACTGTTTTTT. It encodes CSARWTVVGEKLFF.

Regarding this clonotype: A single base separates this from a much larger clone, so it may be a read error. The chain recombines TRBV2 with TRBJ2-3; TRBD2 agrees at 12 bases. This CDR3 has 16 residues. Germline assignment: CDR1 SNHLY and CDR2 FYNNEI. Trimming took 7 bases from V and 3 from J; bases not matched to a gene: 8. The DNA for the CDR3 is TGTGCCAGCAAGCCGCGACTAGCGGGAGCGACAGATACGCAGTATTTT. This gives the protein CASKPRLAGATDTQYF.

Regarding this clonotype: This may arise from a read error, as a much more abundant clone is one base away. The V and J genes are TRBV5-1 and TRBJ2-1, with 8 bases lining up with TRBD2. The CDR3 covers 18 residues. V was clipped by 1 base and J by 0 bases; unmatched bases: 9. Germline-derived CDR1 and CDR2 are SGHRS and YFSETQ. CDR3 loop: CASSLWGGGTSSYNEQFF. The CDR3 DNA sequence: TGCGCCAGCAGCTTGTGGGGTGGCGGGACTAGCTCCTACAATGAGCAGTTCTTC.

As concerns this clonotype: A read error may be the cause here, since a much bigger clone is one base away. The chain carries TRBV5-1 and TRBJ2-3; D unresolved. The ends were cut back, 0 bases at V and 4 bases at J, with 18 bases in the middle. Germline-derived CDR1 and CDR2 are SGHRS and YFSETQ. The CDR3 extends over 17 amino acids. In nucleotides, the CDR3 is TGCGCCAGCAGCTTGGATATATCCAGGATACTGCCAGATACGCAGTATTTT. Amino acids: CASSLDISRILPDTQYF.

The CDR3 coding sequence is TGTGCCAGCAGTCCCAGTGAAAGAAGCTCCTACGAGCAGTACTTC. Its protein is CASSPSERSSYEQYF. The V and J genes are TRBV12-3 or TRBV12-4 and TRBJ2-7; unclear D gene. The CDR3 totals 15 residues. Trimming removed 5 bases at V and 0 bases at J, with 14 bases between.

This clonotype showed up just a few times. The chain is built from TRBV20-1 and TRBJ1-1; D gene uncertain. Trimming removed 5 bases at V and 3 bases at J, with 10 bases between. This CDR3 region has 12 residues. Looked up from germline, CDR1 is DFQATT and CDR2 is SNEGSKA (reference sequence). CDR3 bases: TGCAGTGCTCCGTCCGGGGACACTGAAGCTTTCTTT. Its protein is CSAPSGDTEAFF.

Comments on this clonotype: A read error is possible here, since a much larger clone lies one base away. V usage is TRBV7-2 and J usage is TRBJ2-1; D might be TRBD1 (5 bases). Germline CDR1 reads SGHTA; CDR2 reads FQGNSA. The CDR3 contains 15 residues. Here the CDR3 DNA reads TGTGCCAGCAACTTAAGGGGATCAAGGTACAATGAGCAGTTCTTC. It specifies CASNLRGSRYNEQFF.

This chain connects TRBV18 to TRBJ2-7; TRBD1 agrees at 8 bases. CDR3 size: 14 residues. CDR1 is KGHSH, CDR2 LQKENI, per germline. Unmatched junction bases numbered 6, after V lost 1 base and J lost 7 bases. CDR3 sequence (DNA): TGTGCCAGCTCACCACAAGACAGGGGCGGGGAGCAGTACTTC. Protein sequence: CASSPQDRGGEQYF.

The gene calls are TRBV20-1 and TRBJ2-6; 7 bases agree with TRBD1. The germline CDR1 and CDR2 sequences are DFQATT and SNEGSKA (reference sequence). CDR3 size: 14 residues. Unmatched junction bases numbered 5, after V lost 5 bases and J lost 4 bases. For the CDR3, the DNA is TGCAGTGCTCCTACAGGGGCAGGGGCCAACGTCCTGACTTTC. This sequence encodes CSAPTGAGANVLTF.